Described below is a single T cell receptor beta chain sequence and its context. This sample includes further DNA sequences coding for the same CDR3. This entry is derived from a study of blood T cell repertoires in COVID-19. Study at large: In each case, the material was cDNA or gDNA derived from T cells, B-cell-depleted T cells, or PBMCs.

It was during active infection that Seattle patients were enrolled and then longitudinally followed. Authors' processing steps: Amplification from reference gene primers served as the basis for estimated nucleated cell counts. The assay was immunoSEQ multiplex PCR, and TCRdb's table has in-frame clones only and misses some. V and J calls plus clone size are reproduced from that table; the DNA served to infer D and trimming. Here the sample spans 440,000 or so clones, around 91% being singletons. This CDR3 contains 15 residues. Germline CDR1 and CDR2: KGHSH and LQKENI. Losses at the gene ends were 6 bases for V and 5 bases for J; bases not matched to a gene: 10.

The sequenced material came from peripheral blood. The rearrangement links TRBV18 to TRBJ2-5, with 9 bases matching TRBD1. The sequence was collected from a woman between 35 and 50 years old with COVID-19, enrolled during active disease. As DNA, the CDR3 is TGTGCCAGCTCGCCCCCGGGACAGGGTGGGGAGACCCAGTACTTC. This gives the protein CASSPPGQGGETQYF.